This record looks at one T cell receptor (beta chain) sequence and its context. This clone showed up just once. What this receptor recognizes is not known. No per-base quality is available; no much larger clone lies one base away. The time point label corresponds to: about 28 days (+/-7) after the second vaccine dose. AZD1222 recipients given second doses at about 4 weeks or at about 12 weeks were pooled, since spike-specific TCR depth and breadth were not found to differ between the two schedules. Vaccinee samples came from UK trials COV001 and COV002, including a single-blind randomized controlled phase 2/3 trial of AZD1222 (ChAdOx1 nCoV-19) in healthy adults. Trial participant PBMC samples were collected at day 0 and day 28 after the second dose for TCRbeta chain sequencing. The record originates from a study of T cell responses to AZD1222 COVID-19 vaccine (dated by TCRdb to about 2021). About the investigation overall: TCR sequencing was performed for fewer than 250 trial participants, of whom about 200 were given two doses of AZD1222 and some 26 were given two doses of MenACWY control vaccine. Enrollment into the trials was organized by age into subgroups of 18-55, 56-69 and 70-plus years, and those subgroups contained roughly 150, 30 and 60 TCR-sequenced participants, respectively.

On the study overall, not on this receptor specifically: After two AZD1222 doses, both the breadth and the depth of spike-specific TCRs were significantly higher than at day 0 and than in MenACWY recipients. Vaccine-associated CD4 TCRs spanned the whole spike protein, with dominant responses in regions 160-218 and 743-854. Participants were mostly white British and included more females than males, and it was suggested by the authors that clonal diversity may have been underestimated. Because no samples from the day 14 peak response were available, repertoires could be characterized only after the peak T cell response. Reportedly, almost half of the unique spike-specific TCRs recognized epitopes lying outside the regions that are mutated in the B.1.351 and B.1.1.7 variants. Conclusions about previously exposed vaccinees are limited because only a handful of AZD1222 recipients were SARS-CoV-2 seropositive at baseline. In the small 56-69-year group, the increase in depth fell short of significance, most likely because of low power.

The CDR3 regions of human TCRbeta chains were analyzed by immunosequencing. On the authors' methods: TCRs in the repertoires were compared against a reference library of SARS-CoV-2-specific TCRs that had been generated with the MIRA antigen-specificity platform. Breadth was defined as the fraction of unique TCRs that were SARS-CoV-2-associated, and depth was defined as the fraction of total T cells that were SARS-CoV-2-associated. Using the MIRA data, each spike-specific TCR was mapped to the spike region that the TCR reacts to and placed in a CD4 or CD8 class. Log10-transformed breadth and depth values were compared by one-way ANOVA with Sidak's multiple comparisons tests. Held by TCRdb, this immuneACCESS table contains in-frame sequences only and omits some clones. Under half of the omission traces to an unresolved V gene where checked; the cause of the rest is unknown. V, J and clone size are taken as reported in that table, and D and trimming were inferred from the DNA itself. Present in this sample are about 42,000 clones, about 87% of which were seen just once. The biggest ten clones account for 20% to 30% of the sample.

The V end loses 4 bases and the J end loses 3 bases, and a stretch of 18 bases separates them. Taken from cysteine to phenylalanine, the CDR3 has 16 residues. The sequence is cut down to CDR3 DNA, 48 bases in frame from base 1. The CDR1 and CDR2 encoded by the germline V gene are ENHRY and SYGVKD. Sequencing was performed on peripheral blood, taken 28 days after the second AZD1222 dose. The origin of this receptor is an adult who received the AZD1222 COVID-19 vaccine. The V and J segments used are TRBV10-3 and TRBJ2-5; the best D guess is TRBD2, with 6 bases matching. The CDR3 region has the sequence CAISAAAGRGEETQYF. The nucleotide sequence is TGTGCCATCAGTGCGGCCGCGGGGAGAGGCGAAGAGACCCAGTACTTC.